The 18 T cell receptor beta chains below all came from one sample that was sequenced in a study of cytomegalovirus exposure and HLA in healthy donors. It was with 60 Vbeta and 13 Jbeta primers that the PCR ran. Assay used: immunoSEQ multiplex PCR; TCRdb lists only in-frame clones, some missing. Its table lists about 140,000 clones. Sequenced material: PBMCs. The origin of the receptors is a woman under 30 in good health and CMV-seronegative.

The genes are TRBV12-5 and TRBJ1-3; 7 bases line up with TRBD1. Germline V lookup: CDR1 LGHNT, CDR2 FRNRAP. There are 17 residues in the CDR3. Germline trimming cut 0 bases from V and 0 bases from J; bases unmatched to any gene: 5. This chain's CDR3 is CASGLVMDRSSGNTIYF. In DNA form, the CDR3 reads TGTGCTAGTGGTTTGGTAATGGACAGGAGCTCTGGAAACACCATATATTTT.

This sequence joins TRBV2 and TRBJ2-7, with D possibly TRBD1 on 6 matching bases. With 6 bases removed from V and 6 bases from J, the gap between germline ends came to 12 bases. This CDR3 is built from 12 residues. Germline loops: CDR1 SNHLY, CDR2 FYNNEI. The CDR3 is CASSGRGREQYF. The CDR3 DNA is TGTGCCAGCAGCGGCAGGGGCCGCGAGCAGTACTTC.

The chain recombines TRBV5-6 with TRBJ1-4; 7 bases fit TRBD1. There are 15 residues in the CDR3. Germline values: CDR1 SGHDT, CDR2 YYEEEE. Trimming took 4 bases from V and 4 from J; bases not matched to a gene: 7. CDR3 bases: TGTGCCAGCAGCCGATGGGACAGTTTTAATGAAAAACTGTTTTTT. Its translation is CASSRWDSFNEKLFF.

The chain has TRBV5-4 and TRBJ1-4; TRBD1 matches 9 bases. V dropped 0 bases and J dropped 6; count of bases not matched to a gene: 9. In germline, CDR1 is SGHNT, CDR2 YYREEE (reference sequence). The CDR3 totals 17 residues. The CDR3 DNA sequence: TGTGCCAGCAGCTTGGAGGGGGACAGGGAGCCGGATGAAAAACTGTTTTTT. Translation gives CASSLEGDREPDEKLFF.

The V call is TRBV6-6, the J call TRBJ1-1, with a weak D call TRBD1 (5 bases). The germline V gene encodes CDR1 MNHNY and CDR2 SVGAGI (reference sequence). There are 10 residues in the CDR3. Trimming removed 5 bases from V and 7 bases from J, with 5 bases in between. CDR3 sequence (DNA): TGTGCCAGCAGTACAGGTGAAGCTTTCTTT. It specifies CASSTGEAFF.

This chain links TRBV6-1 with TRBJ1-5; the D gene is possibly TRBD1 (5 bases). Trimming removed 1 base from V and 0 bases from J, with 10 bases in between. Germline CDR1 and CDR2: MNHNS and SASEGT. The CDR3 spans 16 residues. CDR3 in amino acids: CASSEGPGDSNQPQHF. The CDR3 region has the DNA TGTGCCAGCAGTGAAGGGCCGGGGGATAGCAATCAGCCCCAGCATTTT.

The rearrangement links TRBV27 to TRBJ1-1; TRBD1 matches at 8 bases. Germline-derived CDR1 and CDR2 are MNHEY and SMNVEV (reference sequence). Trimming took 6 bases from V and 7 from J; bases not matched to a gene: 7. The CDR3 has 13 residues. This CDR3 is CASRAQGGGEAFF. The CDR3 nucleotides read TGTGCCAGCAGAGCACAGGGGGGAGGTGAAGCTTTCTTT.

The V call is TRBV27, the J call TRBJ1-1; D possibly corresponds to TRBD1 (6 bases). This CDR3 contains 15 residues. CDR1 is MNHEY, CDR2 SMNVEV, per germline (reference sequence). Trimming removed 3 bases from V and 3 bases from J, with 14 bases in between. In DNA, the CDR3 is TGTGCCAGCAGTTTTACTAGGGGGGGAGACACTGAAGCTTTCTTT. Translated: CASSFTRGGDTEAFF.

The rearrangement links TRBV28 to TRBJ1-4; 7 bases map to TRBD1. V shed 7 bases and J 5 bases; nucleotides not matched to a gene: 10. The CDR3 has 15 residues. Germline CDR1 and CDR2: MDHEN and SYDVKM. The CDR3 DNA sequence: TGTGCCAGCACCAAAAGGGACAGAAAAAATGAAAAACTGTTTTTT. Encoded protein: CASTKRDRKNEKLFF.

The chain uses TRBV6-4 and TRBJ2-1, with 8 bases that match TRBD2. The ends lost 3 bases at V and 4 bases at J; junction bases unmatched: 5. The V gene's germline CDR1 is MRHNA and CDR2 SNTAGT. This CDR3 spans 15 amino acids. This CDR3 is CASSEVGGGYNEQFF. CDR3 DNA: TGTGCCAGCAGTGAAGTCGGGGGGGGTTACAATGAGCAGTTCTTC.

As concerns this clone: One end of the junction is discordant with germline, which a read error may explain. The chain is built from TRBV5-1 and TRBJ2-1, with 9 bases aligning to TRBD2. CDR1 SGHRS and CDR2 YFSETQ come from the germline V gene. This CDR3 is 15 amino acids long. CDR3 residues: CASTLFSGSSNEQFF. The CDR3 bases are TGCGCCAGCACCTTGTTTAGCGGGAGTAGCAATGAGCAGTTCTTC.

V and J are TRBV5-4 and TRBJ1-2, with D possibly being TRBD1 (5 bases). With 0 bases removed from V and 5 bases from J, the gap between germline ends came to 14 bases. The germline CDR1 and CDR2 sequences are SGHNT and YYREEE (reference sequence). This CDR3 contains 15 residues. The CDR3 spells CASSLDLSGSYGYTF. The DNA for the CDR3 is TGTGCCAGCAGCTTGGATTTGTCAGGGTCGTATGGCTACACCTTC.

The chain combines TRBV5-6 with TRBJ1-2, with TRBD1 matching over 7 bases. J was trimmed by 4 bases and V by 4 bases; bases with no gene match: 4. The CDR3 runs to 13 residues. Germline values: CDR1 SGHDT, CDR2 YYEEEE. The CDR3 coding sequence is TGTGCCAGCAGCAACAGGGGCAGCTATGGCTACACCTTC. Protein sequence: CASSNRGSYGYTF.

The CDR3 DNA sequence: TGTGCCAGCAGCGCGCAAGATACGCAGTATTTT. Its translation is CASSAQDTQYF. The rearrangement links TRBV7-3 to TRBJ2-3; D ambiguous. Germline assignment: CDR1 SGHTA and CDR2 FQGTGA. The CDR3 totals 11 residues. V lost 5 bases and J lost 5, with 5 bases in between.

The chain has TRBV6-1 and TRBJ1-4, with 9 bases lining up with TRBD1. The CDR3 length is 14 residues. Germline loops: CDR1 MNHNS, CDR2 SASEGT. V dropped 7 bases and J dropped 4; count of bases not matched to a gene: 4. The CDR3 sequence: CASTEGQGNEKLFF. CDR3 coding DNA: TGTGCCAGCACCGAGGGACAGGGTAATGAAAAACTGTTTTTT.

This chain uses TRBV4-3 with TRBJ1-2; 11 bases agree with TRBD1. The germline CDR1 and CDR2 sequences are LGHNA and YSLEER. V lost 0 bases, J lost 8 bases, and 8 bases stayed unmatched. The CDR3 consists of 16 residues. CDR3 protein: CASSQDSWTGGAGYTF. The CDR3 region has the DNA TGCGCCAGCAGCCAAGATTCCTGGACAGGGGGCGCGGGCTACACCTTC.

V gene TRBV19 combines with J gene TRBJ2-3; TRBD2 aligns across 8 bases. The V segment lost 2 bases and the J segment 1 base; nucleotides outside the gene matches: 5. CDR1 and CDR2 from the germline V gene are LNHDA and SQIVND (reference sequence). There are 16 residues in the CDR3. CDR3 DNA: TGTGCCAGTAGTATAAACGGGAGGGCAGGCACAGATACGCAGTATTTT. Protein product: CASSINGRAGTDTQYF.

The V call is TRBV6-6, the J call TRBJ2-3; possible D gene TRBD1, 6 bases. This CDR3 region has 14 residues. Trimming took off 6 bases at V and 1 base at J, with 11 bases between the two ends. The germline gives CDR1 MNHNY, CDR2 SVGAGI (reference sequence). For the CDR3, the DNA is TGTGCCAGCAGCGACAGGAGGCGCACAGATACGCAGTATTTT. This sequence encodes CASSDRRRTDTQYF.